This TCR beta chain comes out of a study of CD8 T cells in ankylosing spondylitis. Study conclusions and caveats: A subset of motif variants has previously been described in the synovial fluid and blood of reactive arthritis.

On this clonotype itself: Its cognate antigen is unknown.

There are 15 residues in the CDR3. Between the trimmed V and J ends, which lost 7 bases and 1 base, there was a span of 15 bases. Germline CDR1 is MNHNS and CDR2 is SASEGT. Quantitative barcoded 5'-RACE was used to prepare TCR beta libraries. One entry per CDR3 protein results from TCRdb running MiXCR on the 5' RACE reads. The profile covers about 350,000 distinct CDR3 sequences, with 20% to 25% appearing a single time and around 13% taken by the ten largest. The sequence was obtained from a male donor with ankylosing spondylitis or in good health (not recorded which). The rearrangement joins TRBV6-1 to TRBJ2-3, with D possibly called TRBD1 or TRBD2 (5 bases each). Sequenced material: blood, either unsorted or a sorted T cell fraction (not recorded which). The CDR3 protein is CASTPNSGRTDTQYF. CDR3 nucleotides: TGTGCCAGCACCCCCAATTCGGGACGCACAGATACGCAGTATTTT.